The TCR beta chain under discussion was sequenced for a study of blood T cells in healthy people across ages. Next came a second PCR, run for roughly 6 to 11 cycles, which used a sample-barcoded 5' primer along with a J-beta primer mix. TCRdb re-called the 5' RACE reads through MiXCR, storing one row per CDR3 protein. The sample holds 700,000 or so distinct CDR3 sequences, approximately 22% seen once. V lost 4 bases to trimming and J lost 0 bases; unmatched junction nucleotides: 9. Germline assignment: CDR1 MNHEY and CDR2 SVGAGI. This CDR3 region has 18 residues. This clonotype was found a few times. The genes are TRBV6-5 and TRBJ2-2, with 9 bases aligning to TRBD1. Sequenced material: blood. The origin of this receptor is a man aged 70-80 years in good health. Here the CDR3 reads CASSFTGGFLANTGELFF. The DNA of the CDR3 is TGTGCCAGCAGTTTTACAGGGGGCTTTTTGGCGAACACCGGGGAGCTGTTTTTT.